This is a list of T cell receptor beta chains from one sample in a study of blood T cell repertoires in COVID-19. Method: immunoSEQ multiplex PCR; TCRdb's copy keeps in-frame clones and lacks some. The sample carries 280,000 or so clones, about 87% recorded once. The sequencing input was peripheral blood. The source is a woman aged 25 to 45 who had recovered from COVID-19. Each CDR3 is given with its conserved first and last residue. Each record gives: V gene, CDR3 length, J gene, D gene, clone size, CDR3 DNA, CDR3 protein. D genes are given only for firm matches. Rows give clone size only sometimes, using once, few, many, or a class for an expanded clone.

>TRBV19|13|TRBJ1-1|NA|NA
TGTGCCACCTTATCTGTCAGGGGCACTGAAGCTTTCTTT
CATLSVRGTEAFF
>TRBV5-1|15|TRBJ1-2|TRBD1|once
TGCGCCAGCAGCAAGGACAGGGACCGGGTCTATGGCTACACCTTC
CASSKDRDRVYGYTF
>TRBV15|15|TRBJ2-3|NA|NA
TGTGCCACCAGCAGAGGGGTAGCTCGGGCAGATACGCAGTATTTT
CATSRGVARADTQYF
>TRBV11-2|12|TRBJ1-1|NA|many
TGTGCCAGCAGCTTAGAGAGGGAGCAAGCTTTCTTT
CASSLEREQAFF
>TRBV19|13|TRBJ1-1|NA|NA
TGTGCCAGTAGTATAGACGTGAACACTGAAGCTTTCTTT
CASSIDVNTEAFF
>TRBV21-1|14|TRBJ2-7|NA|NA
TGTGCCAGCAGCAAACCATCCCGGGACAGGGAACAGTACTTC
CASSKPSRDREQYF
>TRBV6-5|13|TRBJ1-3|NA|NA
TGTGCCAGCAGTTACGAGAGGACGACAGCCCGCACCTTT
CASSYERTTARTF
>TRBV4-1|20|TRBJ2-3|TRBD2|NA
TGCGCCAGCAGCCAAGACAAGGGGCTGTGGACTAGCGGGATCGCAGATACGCAGTATTTT
CASSQDKGLWTSGIADTQYF
>TRBV5-6|13|TRBJ1-6|NA|NA
TGTGCCAGCAGCTTGGAATATGCGTCACCCCTCCACTTT
CASSLEYASPLHF
>TRBV5-1|12|TRBJ2-5|NA|NA
TGCGCCAGCAGCCAGGGGGGAGAGACCCAGTACTTC
CASSQGGETQYF
>TRBV5-4|16|TRBJ1-3|NA|NA
TGTGCCAGCAGCTTGGCCGGCAGGGTCTCTGGAAACACCATATATTTT
CASSLAGRVSGNTIYF
>TRBV29-1|14|TRBJ2-1|TRBD1|NA
TGCAGCGTAGTGGACAGGGGACAGGATGGTGAGCAGTTCTTC
CSVVDRGQDGEQFF
>TRBV30|17|TRBJ1-3|TRBD1|NA
TGTGCCTGGAGTCGAGGGCAGGGGGCAGACTCTGGAAACACCATATATTTT
CAWSRGQGADSGNTIYF
>TRBV19|16|TRBJ1-1|NA|NA
TGTGCCAGTAGTATAGATCAGACAATGATGAACACTGAAGCTTTCTTT
CASSIDQTMMNTEAFF
>TRBV6-5|15|TRBJ1-5|TRBD1|many
TGTGCCAGCAGCGCACAGGGGGCGAGCAATCAGCCCCAGCATTTT
CASSAQGASNQPQHF
>TRBV2|17|TRBJ2-5|TRBD2|NA
TGTGCCAGCAGGTTGAGTAGCGGGGGGGCACCCCAAGAGACCCAGTACTTC
CASRLSSGGAPQETQYF
>TRBV5-6|14|TRBJ1-5|NA|NA
TGTGCCAGCCAGGTGGAGGGCTTTTGTCAGCCCCAGCATTTT
CASQVEGFCQPQHF
>TRBV7-2|14|TRBJ2-2|NA|few
TGTGCCAGCAGCGGTACCGGGGACAACGGGGAGCTGTTTTTT
CASSGTGDNGELFF
>TRBV11-1|16|TRBJ2-7|NA|NA
TGTGCCAGCAGCTTAGGAGGGTGGAGGCCATCCGACGAGCAGTACTTC
CASSLGGWRPSDEQYF
>TRBV5-4|14|TRBJ1-3|TRBD1|NA
TGTGCCAGCACCGACAGGGGACCTGGAAACACCATATATTTT
CASTDRGPGNTIYF
>TRBV1|16|TRBJ2-7|NA|NA
TGCACCAGCAGCCAAGATAACCCTAGCGGGGGGTACGAGCAGTACTTC
CTSSQDNPSGGYEQYF
>TRBV5-4|14|TRBJ1-1|TRBD1|NA
TGTGCCAGCAGTCCGGACAGGGGAAACACTGAAGCTTTCTTT
CASSPDRGNTEAFF
>TRBV5-6|15|TRBJ2-1|TRBD2|NA
TGTGCCAGCACCCCGGCCGGGGGGGGGAACAATGAGCAGTTCTTC
CASTPAGGGNNEQFF
>TRBV7-3|13|TRBJ2-7|TRBD2|NA
TGTGCCAGCAGCTTGGGCGGGGGCTACGAGCAGTACTTC
CASSLGGGYEQYF
>TRBV5-6|16|TRBJ2-1|NA|NA
TGTGCCAGCAGCCTAACGGGACTTCCTTCTAAGAATGAGCAGTTCTTC
CASSLTGLPSKNEQFF
>TRBV6-5|11|TRBJ1-1|TRBD1|NA
TGTGCCATTTCGACAGGGACTGAAGCTTTCTTT
CAISTGTEAFF
>TRBV9|12|TRBJ2-7|NA|NA
TGTGCCAGCAGCGTAGGCAGGGGCGAGCAGTACTTC
CASSVGRGEQYF
>TRBV4-3|14|TRBJ1-2|NA|NA
TGCGCCAGCAGCCCTTATACCGAGAACTATGGCTACACCTTC
CASSPYTENYGYTF
>TRBV19|18|TRBJ1-1|TRBD1|NA
TGTGCCAGTAGTACTCCCGGGACAGCCTTTCGTTCGGACACTGAAGCTTTCTTT
CASSTPGTAFRSDTEAFF
>TRBV7-9|14|TRBJ2-3|TRBD2|NA
TGTGCCAGCAGCTTAGGCGGGGGAGGAGATACGCAGTATTTT
CASSLGGGGDTQYF
>TRBV2|16|TRBJ2-6|TRBD2|NA
TGTGCCAGCACCCGCCGAGCGGGATCTGGGGCCAACGTCCTGACTTTC
CASTRRAGSGANVLTF
>TRBV18|15|TRBJ2-2|TRBD1|NA
TGTGCCAGCTCATCAGGGACAGTTGACACCGGGGAGCTGTTTTTT
CASSSGTVDTGELFF
>TRBV11-3|14|TRBJ2-5|TRBD1|NA
TGTGCCAGCAGCCCCGGACAGGGGCAGGAGACCCAGTACTTC
CASSPGQGQETQYF
>TRBV18|12|TRBJ1-2|NA|NA
TGTGCCAGCTCCGAGGGGGACTATGGCTACACCTTC
CASSEGDYGYTF
>TRBV10-3|13|TRBJ1-1|TRBD1|NA
TGTGCCATCAGTACCGGACAGGGAACTGAAGCTTTCTTT
CAISTGQGTEAFF
>TRBV6-6|14|TRBJ1-5|NA|few
TGTGCCAGCAGGGCGGACACCCCCAATCAGCCCCAGCATTTT
CASRADTPNQPQHF
>TRBV18|16|TRBJ1-4|NA|NA
TGTGCCAGCTCACCACGGGCAGGGGCCCTTAATGAAAAACTGTTTTTT
CASSPRAGALNEKLFF
>TRBV5-6|13|TRBJ2-7|TRBD2|NA
TGTGCCAGCAGGGGGACTAGCGAGGACGAGCAGTACTTC
CASRGTSEDEQYF
>TRBV2|14|TRBJ2-5|NA|NA
TGTGCCAGCAGGGGTTCAAGCAGGGGAGAGACCCAGTACTTC
CASRGSSRGETQYF
>TRBV28|17|TRBJ1-3|NA|NA
TGTGCCAGCAGTTTAGGGGGAGGAGGCCTCTCTGGAAACACCATATATTTT
CASSLGGGGLSGNTIYF
>TRBV30|15|TRBJ2-7|TRBD1|NA
TGTGCCTGGACTAAGGGACAGCTGGGGAACTACGAGCAGTACTTC
CAWTKGQLGNYEQYF
>TRBV6-4|13|TRBJ2-3|NA|NA
TGTGCCAGCAGTGAGGGCAGAACAGATACGCAGTATTTT
CASSEGRTDTQYF
>TRBV13|12|TRBJ2-7|TRBD2|NA
TGTGCCAGCAGCGGGGGGGCCTACGAGCAGTACTTC
CASSGGAYEQYF
>TRBV5-4|14|TRBJ1-5|NA|NA
TGTGCCAGCAGCTTGACAGGGAGCAATCAGCCCCAGCATTTT
CASSLTGSNQPQHF
>TRBV28|13|TRBJ1-2|NA|NA
TGTGCCAGCAACCGGGGGGGGATTGAGGGCTACACCTTC
CASNRGGIEGYTF
>TRBV5-1|15|TRBJ1-4|TRBD1|NA
TGCGCCAGCAGCACGACGACAGGGGAGTACGAAAAACTGTTTTTT
CASSTTTGEYEKLFF
>TRBV24-1|17|TRBJ2-2|TRBD2|NA
TGTGCCACCAGTGAGTTCGGACTAGCGGGGAACACCGGGGAGCTGTTTTTT
CATSEFGLAGNTGELFF
>TRBV12-3/TRBV12-4|13|TRBJ1-5|TRBD1|NA
TGTGCCAGCAGTAAACAGGGGAATCAGCCCCAGCATTTT
CASSKQGNQPQHF
>TRBV5-1|14|TRBJ2-5|NA|NA
TGCGCCAGCAGCTACCTGACAGGCCAAGAGACCCAGTACTTC
CASSYLTGQETQYF
>TRBV19|15|TRBJ2-3|TRBD1|NA
TGTGCCAGTAGTCCCGGACAGGGGGGGACAGATACGCAGTATTTT
CASSPGQGGTDTQYF
>TRBV3-1/TRBV3-2|19|TRBJ1-1|TRBD1|NA
TGTGCCAGCAGCCAACTACCTACAGGGGGCCTTATGTTTATGACTGAAGCTTTCTTT
CASSQLPTGGLMFMTEAFF